The 17 T cell receptor beta chains reported below all come from one sample, sequenced in a study of patients and donors after allogeneic stem cell transplantation. TCRdb fed the RT-PCR reads into MiXCR, producing one record per CDR3 protein. The repertoire holds fewer than 95,000 distinct CDR3 sequences, with roughly 4.9% as singletons. Sequencing input: blood, either unsorted or a sorted T cell fraction (not recorded which). These receptors all come from a human donor who was either an allogeneic HSCT recipient or a stem cell or donor lymphocyte infusion donor (not recorded which). It is not recorded whose cells these are; they may come from a transplant donor.

The sample holds many counts of this clonotype. V is TRBV7-8 and J is TRBJ1-5; 7 bases match TRBD1. Losses at the gene ends were 2 bases for V and 0 bases for J; bases not matched to a gene: 7. This CDR3 is built from 17 residues. Germline assignment: CDR1 SGHVS and CDR2 FQNEAQ. Written as DNA, the CDR3 is TGTGCCAGCAGCTTATTAGAGGGGGCCTTTAGCAATCAGCCCCAGCATTTT. Translated, it gives CASSLLEGAFSNQPQHF. Full variable domain (rest looked up from reference TRBV7-8 and TRBJ1-5): GAGVSQSPRYKVAKRGQDVALRCDPISGHVSLFWYQQALGQGPEFLTYFQNEAQLDKSGLPSDRFFAERPEGSVSTLKIQRTQQEDSAVYLCASSLLEGAFSNQPQHFGDGTRLSIL.

This clonotype has at least ten counts. The CDR3 DNA follows: TGTGCCAGCAGCCCAGCGACTAAAGGGGATGGCTACACCTTC. Translated: CASSPATKGDGYTF. The chain combines TRBV6-1 with TRBJ1-2, with a tentative D call TRBD1 (5 bases). The CDR3 covers 14 residues. Deletions cut 6 bases from V and 6 bases from J, with 17 bases between. Germline CDR1 and CDR2: MNHNS and SASEGT.

This clonotype has just a few counts. The J gene is TRBJ2-2, the V gene TRBV18; D tentatively fits TRBD1 or TRBD2 (5 bases each). Germline CDR1 and CDR2: KGHSH and LQKENI. The CDR3 sequence is 15 residues long. The V gene lost 1 base and the J gene lost 4 bases, with 10 bases spanning the gap. The CDR3 loop reads CASSPRDLTTGELFF. Here the CDR3 DNA reads TGTGCCAGCTCACCACGGGACCTGACCACCGGGGAGCTGTTTTTT. Supplemented by reference TRBV18 and TRBJ2-2, the full variable domain reads NAGVMQNPRHLVRRRGQEARLRCSPMKGHSHVYWYRQLPEEGLKFMVYLQKENIIDESGMPKERFSAEFPKEGPSILRIQQVVRGDSAAYFCASSPRDLTTGELFFGEGSRLTVL.

This clonotype showed up just a few times. The genes are TRBV9 and TRBJ2-2; D assignment may be TRBD1 or TRBD2 (6 bases each). The CDR3 spans 16 residues. Between the trimmed V and J ends, which lost 0 bases and 4 bases, there was a span of 13 bases. Germline lookup yields CDR1 SGDLS and CDR2 YYNGEE. CDR3 nucleotide sequence: TGTGCCAGCAGCGTAGGAGGGGGACTTTTCACCGGGGAGCTGTTTTTT. Translated, it gives CASSVGGGLFTGELFF. Together with reference TRBV9 and TRBJ2-2, the CDR3 gives the full variable domain: DSGVTQTPKHLITATGQRVTLRCSPRSGDLSVYWYQQSLDQGLQFLIQYYNGEERAKGNILERFSAQQFPDLHSELNLSSLELGDSALYFCASSVGGGLFTGELFFGEGSRLTVL.

This clonotype occurred many times. The chain uses TRBV9 and TRBJ2-5; D gene uncertain. CDR1 is SGDLS and CDR2 is YYNGEE in the germline V gene. The V gene lost 2 bases and the J gene lost 1 base, with 6 bases spanning the gap. The CDR3 is made up of 13 amino acids. CDR3 nucleotide sequence: TGTGCCAGCAGCGTGGGCCCCCAAGAGACCCAGTACTTC. The encoded protein is CASSVGPQETQYF. The entire variable domain, with the rest obtained from reference TRBV9 and TRBJ2-5, is as follows: DSGVTQTPKHLITATGQRVTLRCSPRSGDLSVYWYQQSLDQGLQFLIQYYNGEERAKGNILERFSAQQFPDLHSELNLSSLELGDSALYFCASSVGPQETQYFGPGTRLLVL.

The J gene is TRBJ2-6, the V gene TRBV2, with a weak D call TRBD2 (5 bases). The CDR3 has 14 residues. V was trimmed by 7 bases and J by 4 bases, leaving 11 bases between them. In germline, CDR1 is SNHLY, CDR2 FYNNEI. In nucleotides, the CDR3 is TGTGCCAGCATGAGGGTGGACGGGGCCAACGTCCTGACTTTC. This codes for CASMRVDGANVLTF.

This clonotype was found a few times. The chain couples TRBV5-4 to TRBJ1-2; D call uncertain. Deletions cut 3 bases from V and 4 bases from J, with 13 bases between. The CDR3 sequence is 14 residues long. Per germline, CDR1 SGHNT and CDR2 YYREEE (reference sequence). CDR3 in DNA: TGTGCCAGCAGCTCAATGACGGCGCGCTATGGCTACACCTTC. It codes for CASSSMTARYGYTF. The variable domain in full, with the rest retrieved from reference TRBV5-4 and TRBJ1-2, is ETGVTQSPTHLIKTRGQQVTLRCSSQSGHNTVSWYQQALGQGPQFIFQYYREEENGRGNFPPRFSGLQFPNYSSELNVNALELDDSALYLCASSSMTARYGYTFGSGTRLTVV.

In this sample, this clonotype turned up many times. The chain couples TRBV7-8 to TRBJ1-5; possibly TRBD1 for D (6 bases). Trimming cost V 5 bases and J 2 bases, with 10 bases left between them. CDR3 size: 14 residues. CDR1 SGHVS and CDR2 FQNEAQ come from the germline V gene. CDR3 protein: CASSRGGGNQPQHF. CDR3 DNA sequence: TGTGCCAGCAGCCGAGGGGGTGGCAATCAGCCCCAGCATTTT. Supplemented by reference TRBV7-8 and TRBJ1-5, the full variable domain reads GAGVSQSPRYKVAKRGQDVALRCDPISGHVSLFWYQQALGQGPEFLTYFQNEAQLDKSGLPSDRFFAERPEGSVSTLKIQRTQQEDSAVYLCASSRGGGNQPQHFGDGTRLSIL.

V and J are TRBV2 and TRBJ2-5; possibly TRBD2 for D (5 bases). CDR1 and CDR2 (germline): SNHLY, FYNNEI. CDR3 size: 12 residues. Trimming removed 7 bases at V and 5 bases at J, with 11 bases between. As DNA, the CDR3 is TGTGCCAGCACCCTATGGGAGGAGACCCAGTACTTC. This translates into CASTLWEETQYF.

This clonotype was found a few times. This chain links TRBV20-1 with TRBJ2-1, with D perhaps matching TRBD2 (7 bases). With 5 bases removed from V and 10 bases from J, the gap between germline ends came to 27 bases. The CDR3 has 16 amino acids. Germline V gene sequence: CDR1 DFQATT, CDR2 SNEGSKA (reference sequence). Here the CDR3 DNA reads TGCAGTGCTCGCCTCCTGGGGGGGGCCGTTATGGAAGAGCAGTTCTTC. This codes for CSARLLGGAVMEEQFF.

V gene TRBV7-2 combines with J gene TRBJ2-7, with D tentatively TRBD2 (6 bases). Germline V gives CDR1 SGHTA, CDR2 FQGNSA. Trimming shortened V by 2 bases and J by 4 bases, and 15 bases separated the two germline ends. The CDR3 runs 15 residues. The CDR3 DNA follows: TGTGCCAGCAGCTTAAGGGCCGGGGGAGGTTACGAGCAGTACTTC. Translated, it gives CASSLRAGGGYEQYF.

J is TRBJ1-1 and V is TRBV18, with a weak D call TRBD1 (6 bases). This CDR3 comprises 15 residues. Trimming pared 3 bases from V and 1 base from J, leaving 12 bases between. The germline V gene encodes CDR1 KGHSH and CDR2 LQKENI. The CDR3: CASSPNGGSNTEAFF. The CDR3, as DNA: TGTGCCAGCTCACCGAACGGGGGCTCGAACACTGAAGCTTTCTTT.

This clonotype was picked up a small number of times. The genes are TRBV27 and TRBJ2-2, with a tentative D call TRBD2 (6 bases). Germline-derived CDR1 and CDR2 are MNHEY and SMNVEV (reference sequence). V lost 5 bases and J lost 0, with 13 bases in between. The CDR3 totals 16 residues. DNA of the CDR3: TGTGCCAGCAGTCGGAGGGACTTCACGAACACCGGGGAGCTGTTTTTT. It codes for CASSRRDFTNTGELFF.

This clonotype has at least ten counts. V gene TRBV28 combines with J gene TRBJ2-5; 9 nucleotides match TRBD2. This CDR3 contains 16 residues. The germline V gene encodes CDR1 MDHEN and CDR2 SYDVKM. Trimming took 1 base from V and 3 from J; bases not matched to a gene: 6. The CDR3 nucleotides are TGTGCCAGCAGTTTATCGTCTAGCGGGAATAAAGAGACCCAGTACTTC. Its protein is CASSLSSSGNKETQYF.

The V gene is TRBV6-4, the J gene TRBJ2-3, with 9 positions matching TRBD1. With 4 bases clipped from V and 2 bases from J, the junction kept 1 base outside the gene matches. CDR3 length: 14 residues. Per the germline V gene, CDR1 is MRHNA and CDR2 is SNTAGT. The CDR3 protein is CASSGTGDTDTQYF. In nucleotides, the CDR3 is TGTGCCAGCAGTGGGACAGGGGACACAGATACGCAGTATTTT.

This clonotype was seen repeatedly, ten times or more. The gene calls are TRBV29-1 and TRBJ1-4; D is possibly TRBD1 (5 bases). The V end lost 6 bases, the J end lost 4 bases, and 15 bases lay between the germline ends. The CDR3 runs 14 residues. CDR1 is SQVTM and CDR2 is ANQGSEA in the germline V gene. The DNA of the CDR3 is TGCAGCGTATACCGGGACCGAAATAATGAAAAACTGTTTTTT. This encodes CSVYRDRNNEKLFF. Full variable domain (outside the CDR3, taken from reference TRBV29-1 and TRBJ1-4): SAVISQKPSRDICQRGTSLTIQCQVDSQVTMMFWYRQQPGQSLTLIATANQGSEATYESGFVIDKFPISRPNLTFSTLTVSNMSPEDSSIYLCSVYRDRNNEKLFFGSGTQLSVL.

The chain employs TRBV18 and TRBJ1-1; possible D gene TRBD1, 6 bases. The CDR3 is 12 amino acids. The germline V gene has CDR1 KGHSH and CDR2 LQKENI. Trimming left V 5 bases short and J 11 bases short, with 15 bases between. The CDR3 spells CASSESDQGAFF. The CDR3 DNA is TGTGCCAGCTCAGAATCTGACCAGGGGGCTTTCTTT.